This is a list of T cell receptor beta chains from one sample in a study of blood T cells in healthy people across ages. Each CDR3 protein gets one entry after TCRdb re-called the 5' RACE reads with MiXCR. The data contain roughly 550,000 distinct CDR3 sequences, more than 20% of them seen just once; the ten biggest clones take up around 10%. The data were also submitted as part of a second study, on T cells of mothers and their children.

The sequenced material came from blood. These receptors were taken from a boy aged 5-17 years in good health. Both conserved end residues are part of each CDR3. A D gene is named only where the DNA matches it firmly. Not every row has a clone size; where given, it reads once, few, many or a size class.

d_gene	abundance	v_gene	j_gene	CDR3nt	CDR3aa
.	.	TRBV28	TRBJ2-7	TGTGCCAGCAGTTTAGCCCGGGTCAGGGTTTACGAGCAGTACTTC	CASSLARVRVYEQYF
TRBD1	.	TRBV7-9	TRBJ1-4	TGTGCCAGCAGCTTTCCTCAGGGGGCTAATGAAAAACTGTTTTTT	CASSFPQGANEKLFF
.	many	TRBV7-2	TRBJ1-1	TGTGCCAGCAGCGAGACGGGGAACACTGAAGCTTTCTTT	CASSETGNTEAFF
.	.	TRBV3-1	TRBJ1-5	TGTGCCAGCAGCCAAGGGACGAAGGGCAATCAGCCCCAGCATTTT	CASSQGTKGNQPQHF
TRBD1	few	TRBV3-1	TRBJ1-1	TGTGCCAGCAGCCTTAGGGGGCGAGGAGCTTTCTTT	CASSLRGRGAFF
.	few	TRBV4-3	TRBJ2-7	TGCGCCAGCAGCCAAGAGCGAGCGGACTCCTACGAGCAGTACTTC	CASSQERADSYEQYF
.	few	TRBV20-1	TRBJ1-6	TGCAGTGCTAGAGGTCTCCCGATGGGAAATAATTCACCCCTCCACTTT	CSARGLPMGNNSPLHF
.	.	TRBV20-1	TRBJ1-2	TGCAGTGCTAGAAGGCAGCCTGGCTACACCTTC	CSARRQPGYTF
TRBD1	few	TRBV20-1	TRBJ1-1	TGCAGTGCTAGGGAAACGCCGACAGGGGGCCGTCGGGTCACCGAAGCTTTCTTT	CSARETPTGGRRVTEAFF
.	.	TRBV6-5	TRBJ1-1	TGTGCCAGCAGGTACGAACCCGCGAACACTGAAGCTTTCTTT	CASRYEPANTEAFF
.	few	TRBV7-2	TRBJ2-1	TGTGCCAGCAGCTCGTCTATGAATGAGCAGTTCTTC	CASSSSMNEQFF
.	once	TRBV4-1	TRBJ2-4	TGCGCCAGCAGCCAAGATCCCGGGGGTGGAAACATTCAGTACTTC	CASSQDPGGGNIQYF
.	.	TRBV28	TRBJ1-2	TGTGCCAGCAGTCCCGGGGGGGGCGCGTATGGCTACGCCTTC	CASSPGGGAYGYAF
.	few	TRBV7-9	TRBJ2-7	TGTGCCAGCAGCTTAGGCCCGCGTGGCTCAGGAAACTACGAGCAGTACTTC	CASSLGPRGSGNYEQYF
.	.	TRBV15	TRBJ1-4	TGTGCCACCAGCCAGAGGGTTGTAGGGGCGGCTAATGAAAAACTGTTTTTT	CATSQRVVGAANEKLFF
.	.	TRBV19	TRBJ1-4	TGTGCCAGTGGAGTCCTGGTCGGCCGGGCAACTAATGAAAATCTGTTTTTT	CASGVLVGRATNENLFF
.	many	TRBV27	TRBJ2-2	TGTGCCAGCAGTTTCGGGACTTCCAACACCGGGGAGCTGTTTTTT	CASSFGTSNTGELFF
.	few	TRBV5-1	TRBJ2-1	TGCGCCAGCAGCTCCAACTCGCGCTACAATGAGCAGTTCTTC	CASSSNSRYNEQFF
.	.	TRBV2	TRBJ1-5	TGTGCCAGCAGTGAGGGGATTAGGGGCAATCAGCCCCAGCATTTT	CASSEGIRGNQPQHF
.	few	TRBV27	TRBJ1-2	TGTGCCAGCAGTGTCTCACAGGCCAACTATGGCTACACCTTC	CASSVSQANYGYTF
TRBD1	few	TRBV10-2	TRBJ2-7	TGCGCCAGCAAGTCGACAGGGCTTGGCGAGCAGTACTTC	CASKSTGLGEQYF
TRBD2	.	TRBV7-9	TRBJ2-2	TGTGCCAGCAGCCCATGGGGGGGGATTCAGATCGCGAACACCGGGGAGCTGTTTTTT	CASSPWGGIQIANTGELFF
.	.	TRBV7-3	TRBJ2-1	TGTGCCAGCAGCTCGGGGGCCGGGACAGAGCAGTTCTTC	CASSSGAGTEQFF